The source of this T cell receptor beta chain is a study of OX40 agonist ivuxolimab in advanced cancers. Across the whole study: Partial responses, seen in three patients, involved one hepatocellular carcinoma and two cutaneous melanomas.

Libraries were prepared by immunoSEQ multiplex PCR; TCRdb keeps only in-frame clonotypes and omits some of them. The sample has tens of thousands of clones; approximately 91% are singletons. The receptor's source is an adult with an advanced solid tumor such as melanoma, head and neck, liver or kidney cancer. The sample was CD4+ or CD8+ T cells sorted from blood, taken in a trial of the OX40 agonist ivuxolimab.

Here the CDR3 reads CASSVGLQGWERGEKLFF. The DNA for the CDR3 is TGTGCCAGCAGCGTAGGGTTACAGGGGTGGGAGCGTGGAGAAAAACTGTTTTTT. The chain links TRBV9 to TRBJ1-4, with TRBD1 matching 7 bases. J was trimmed by 8 bases and V by 0 bases; bases with no gene match: 16. In germline, CDR1 is SGDLS, CDR2 YYNGEE. The CDR3 loop spans 18 amino acids.